This record looks at one TCR beta chain sequence and its context. Its antigen is as yet unknown. Sequence at one end of the junction differs from germline and may be a read error. Together with a sample-barcoded 5' primer, a J-beta primer mix was included in a second PCR lasting about 7 to 11 cycles. TCRdb ran MiXCR on the 5' RACE reads and lists one entry per CDR3 protein. The repertoire has about 1 million distinct CDR3 sequences, around 27% of them found once; the top ten carry approximately 0.71%. This entry belongs to a study of blood T cells in healthy people across ages. Whole-study findings and limits: Among T cells, TCR beta diversity per million cells dropped roughly linearly as age rose. Considered underestimates were the diversity estimates obtained from one million T cells.

Germline CDR1 reads MDHEN; CDR2 reads SYDVKM. CDR3 length: 16 amino acids. Isolated per sample were at least 6 million PBMCs. The sample was also linked to a second study, of T cells of mothers and their children. That paper states: It was related mother-child pairs that showed slightly higher overlap than unrelated pairs, without reaching significance.

The receptor was derived from a girl aged 2 to 9 in good health. The sequencing sample was made of blood. The rearrangement joins TRBV28 to TRBJ2-6; TRBD1 aligns across 9 bases. The CDR3 protein is CASNPGTGTGANVLAF. As DNA, the CDR3 is TGTGCCAGCAATCCCGGGACAGGGACTGGGGCCAACGTCCTGGCTTTC. Together with reference TRBV28 and TRBJ2-6, the CDR3 gives the full variable domain: DVKVTQSSRYLVKRTGEKVFLECVQDMDHENMFWYRQDPGLGLRLIYFSYDVKMKEKGDIPEGYSVSREKKERFSLILESASTNQTSMYLCASNPGTGTGANVLAFGAGSRLTVL.